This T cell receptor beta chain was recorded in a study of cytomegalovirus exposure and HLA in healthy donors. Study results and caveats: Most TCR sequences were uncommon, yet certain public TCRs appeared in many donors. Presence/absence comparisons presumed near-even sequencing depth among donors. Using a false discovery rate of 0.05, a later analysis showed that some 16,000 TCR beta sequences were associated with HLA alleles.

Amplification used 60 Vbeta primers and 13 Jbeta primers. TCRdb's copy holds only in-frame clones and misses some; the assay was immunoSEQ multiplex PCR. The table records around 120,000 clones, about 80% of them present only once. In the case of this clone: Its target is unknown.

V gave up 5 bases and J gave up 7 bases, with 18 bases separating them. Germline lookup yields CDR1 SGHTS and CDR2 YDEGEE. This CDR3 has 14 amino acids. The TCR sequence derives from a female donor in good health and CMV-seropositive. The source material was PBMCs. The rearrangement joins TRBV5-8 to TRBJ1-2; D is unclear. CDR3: CASRIWGAGGGYTF. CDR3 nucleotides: TGTGCCAGCAGAATCTGGGGAGCTGGTGGTGGCTACACCTTC. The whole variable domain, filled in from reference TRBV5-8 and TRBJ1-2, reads EAGVTQSPTHLIKTRGQQATLRCSPISGHTSVYWYQQALGLGLQFLLWYDEGEERNRGNFPPRFSGRQFPNYSSELNVNALELEDSALYLCASRIWGAGGGYTFGSGTRLTVV.